Sequencing of this T cell receptor (beta chain) was carried out in a study of tumor-infiltrating lymphocytes in glioblastoma multiforme (dated by TCRdb to 2016 to 2017). Study-wide context: To test whether intratumoral genomic heterogeneity fosters TIL diversity, the study jointly examined somatic mutations, TIL diversity and immune response activity.

In regard to this clonotype: Its antigen target is currently unknown. The record has no base qualities; no much larger clone is one base away.

Using a modified ARM-PCR protocol with multiple V-beta primers and a C-beta primer, the team built TCRB libraries from RNA through three nested multiplex PCR rounds. Starting from around 0.51 ug of total RNA, TCRB-specific cDNA was synthesized using ProtoScript II Reverse Transcriptase and a C-beta primer. For the TCRB libraries, no unique molecular identifiers were described. In the third PCR, barcodes and adapters were added over roughly 24 cycles with Deep VentR (exo-) polymerase, after which 250-500 bp bands were gel purified. An Illumina HiSeq 2500 generating 250 bp paired-end reads was used to sequence the TCRB libraries. In the authors' own workflow: The reads were cleaned with Trimmomatic, merged with FLASH and assigned V, D and J segments with MiGEC before being analyzed in VDJtools. Repertoire diversity was measured using the Shannon-Wiener diversity index, which was calculated with VDJtools. In-frame beta chains were kept once TCRdb had trimmed the public reads at Q25 with fastp and called clones with MiXCR. Each entry is one CDR3 protein sequence, shown with its most common DNA and genes. The V and J calls follow TCRdb's processing rather than the paper's. The sample table lists over 8,000 distinct CDR3 sequences, about four fifths of them with a count of one. The top ten clones comprise about half of the sample.

The AllPrep DNA/RNA mini kit was used to purify genomic DNA and total RNA at the same time from each of the ten to eleven tumor samples. Every RNA sample had an RNA integrity number above 6.5 and an OD 260/280 ratio above 1.9. Cut back by 5 bases and 10 bases, the V and J ends lie 9 bases apart. From the cysteine through the phenylalanine, the CDR3 covers 11 amino acids. Only the CDR3 part of the read is kept: 33 bases, read in frame from the first base. The germline V gene encodes CDR1 SGHAT and CDR2 FQNNGV. Overall study results and their limits: Generalizability is limited because the TCR and somatic mutation analysis included only one glioblastoma patient. Because T cells carry unequal numbers of TCR transcripts, RNA-based TCR sequencing may distort clone frequencies. T cells were not sorted into functional subsets, which the authors noted as a future improvement.

The specimen sequenced was brain tumor tissue. Rearrangement joined TRBV11-2 to TRBJ2-1; no D gene call is confident. The TCR originated in a male donor with glioblastoma. The DNA sequence follows: TGTGCCAGCAGCCCGGTTCTAGAGCAGTTCTTC. This is translated as CASSPVLEQFF.